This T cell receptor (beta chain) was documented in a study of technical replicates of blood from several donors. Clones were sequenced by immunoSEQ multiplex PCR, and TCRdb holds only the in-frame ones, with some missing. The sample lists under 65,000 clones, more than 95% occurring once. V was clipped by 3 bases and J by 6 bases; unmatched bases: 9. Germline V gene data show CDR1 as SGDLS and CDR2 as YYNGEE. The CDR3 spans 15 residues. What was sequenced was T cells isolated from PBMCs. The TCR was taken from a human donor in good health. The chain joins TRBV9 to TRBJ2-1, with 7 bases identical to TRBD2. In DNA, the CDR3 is TGTGCCAGCAGCGGCGGAACTAGCGCACCCAATGAGCAGTTCTTC. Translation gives CASSGGTSAPNEQFF. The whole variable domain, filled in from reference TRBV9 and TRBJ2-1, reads DSGVTQTPKHLITATGQRVTLRCSPRSGDLSVYWYQQSLDQGLQFLIQYYNGEERAKGNILERFSAQQFPDLHSELNLSSLELGDSALYFCASSGGTSAPNEQFFGPGTRLTVL.